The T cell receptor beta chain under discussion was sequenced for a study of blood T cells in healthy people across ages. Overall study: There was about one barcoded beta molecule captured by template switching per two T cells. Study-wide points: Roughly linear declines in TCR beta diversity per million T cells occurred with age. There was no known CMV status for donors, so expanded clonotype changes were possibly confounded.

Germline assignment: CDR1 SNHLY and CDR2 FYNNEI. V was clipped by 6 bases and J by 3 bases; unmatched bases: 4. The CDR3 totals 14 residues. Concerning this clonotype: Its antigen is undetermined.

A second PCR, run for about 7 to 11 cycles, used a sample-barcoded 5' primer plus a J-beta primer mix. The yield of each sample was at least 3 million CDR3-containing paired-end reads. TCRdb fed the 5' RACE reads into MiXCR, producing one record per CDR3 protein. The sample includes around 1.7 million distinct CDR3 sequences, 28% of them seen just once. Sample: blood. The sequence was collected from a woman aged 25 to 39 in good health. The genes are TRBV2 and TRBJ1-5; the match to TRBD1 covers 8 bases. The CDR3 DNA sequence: TGTGCCAGCAGGAAACAGGGGGACAATCAGCCCCAGCATTTT. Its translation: CASRKQGDNQPQHF.